One and the same sample provided the 3 T cell receptor beta chains below, sequenced in a study of response to subunit inactivated influenza vaccine. TCRdb processed the RT-PCR reads anew with MiXCR; each CDR3 protein has one entry. The sample has 650,000 to 800,000 distinct CDR3 sequences; approximately 18% are singletons. The sequenced sample was PBMCs from blood, obtained around 5 days after vaccination. These receptors came from a man aged 50-59 years who received an inactivated influenza vaccine.

This clonotype came up a few times. The CDR3 coding sequence is TGTGCCAGCAGTCAACGGGGAGCCGGAGGCGGTGGCTACACCTTC. It codes for CASSQRGAGGGGYTF. V gene TRBV7-9 combines with J gene TRBJ1-2, with D uncertain. The CDR3 is 15 amino acids. The V end was cut by 6 bases, the J end by 7 bases, with 21 bases between. The germline V gene has CDR1 SEHNR and CDR2 FQNEAQ (reference sequence). Looking up the rest from reference TRBV7-9 and TRBJ1-2 gives the full variable domain: DTGVSQNPRHKITKRGQNVTFRCDPISEHNRLYWYRQTLGQGPEFLTYFQNEAQLEKSRLLSDRFSAERPKGSFSTLEIQRTEQGDSAMYLCASSQRGAGGGGYTFGSGTRLTVV.

J is TRBJ1-5 and V is TRBV5-5; 8 positions agree with TRBD1. The V gene's germline CDR1 is SGHKS and CDR2 YYEKEE (reference sequence). The junction had 5 bases not matched to a gene; V was cut back by 0 bases and J by 3 bases. The CDR3 loop spans 16 amino acids. In DNA form, the CDR3 reads TGTGCCAGCAGCTTGGTGACAGGGGTTATCAATCAGCCCCAGCATTTT. Amino acids: CASSLVTGVINQPQHF.

V and J are TRBV7-2 and TRBJ1-1; a weak D match, TRBD1 (5 bases). The CDR3 length is 15 residues. Germline V gives CDR1 SGHTA, CDR2 FQGNSA. The V gene lost 0 bases and the J gene lost 4 bases, with 12 bases spanning the gap. CDR3 loop: CASSLALGAGTEAFF. The CDR3, as DNA: TGTGCCAGCAGCTTAGCGTTAGGGGCTGGCACTGAAGCTTTCTTT.